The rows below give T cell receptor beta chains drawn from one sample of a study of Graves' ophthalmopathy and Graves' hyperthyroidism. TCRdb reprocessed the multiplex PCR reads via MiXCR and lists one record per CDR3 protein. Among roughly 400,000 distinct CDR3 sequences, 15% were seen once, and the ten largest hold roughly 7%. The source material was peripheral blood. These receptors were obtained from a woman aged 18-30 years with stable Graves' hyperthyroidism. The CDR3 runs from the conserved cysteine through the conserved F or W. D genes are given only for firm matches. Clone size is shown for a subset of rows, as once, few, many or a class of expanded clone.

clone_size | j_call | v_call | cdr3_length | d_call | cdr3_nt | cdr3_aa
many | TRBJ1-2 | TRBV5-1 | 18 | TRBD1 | TGCGCCAGCAGCTTGGACGGGACAGGGTTTGGAGCTAACTATGGCTACACCTTC | CASSLDGTGFGANYGYTF
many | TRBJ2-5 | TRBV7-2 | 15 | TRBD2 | TGTGCCAGCAGCTTAATGAGCGGGGGGGAAGAGACCCAGTACTTC | CASSLMSGGEETQYF
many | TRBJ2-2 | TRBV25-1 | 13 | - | TGTGCCAGCAGTGAGTCTGGATTGGGGGAGCTGTTTTTT | CASSESGLGELFF
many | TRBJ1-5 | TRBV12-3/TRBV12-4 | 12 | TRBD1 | TGTGCCAGCCTGGGACAGAATCAGCCCCAGCATTTT | CASLGQNQPQHF
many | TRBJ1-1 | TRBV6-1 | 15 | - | TGTGCCAGCAGTGAAGTAGGGGCCAGCTACACTGAAGCTTTCTTT | CASSEVGASYTEAFF
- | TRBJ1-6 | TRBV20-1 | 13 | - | TGCAGTGCTAGAGAGAGAGAGAATTCACCCCTCCACTTT | CSARERENSPLHF
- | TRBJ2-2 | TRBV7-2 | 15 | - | TGTGCCAGCAGCTTAGGGCCCGTGAACACCGGGGAGCTGTTTTTT | CASSLGPVNTGELFF
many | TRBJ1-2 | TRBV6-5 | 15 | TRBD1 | TGTGCCAGCAGTTACTCGGGACAGGGGTTCTCTGGCTACACCTTC | CASSYSGQGFSGYTF
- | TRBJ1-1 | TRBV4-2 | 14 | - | TGTGCCAGCAGCCAAGACAGGTCGTTTACTGAAGCTTTCTTT | CASSQDRSFTEAFF
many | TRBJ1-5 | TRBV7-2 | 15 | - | TGTGCCAGCAGCTTAGTACAGGGACTCAATCAGCCCCAGCATTTT | CASSLVQGLNQPQHF
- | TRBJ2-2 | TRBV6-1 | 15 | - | TGTGCCAGCAGTGACGGGTACGCGAACACCGGGGAGCTGTTTTTT | CASSDGYANTGELFF
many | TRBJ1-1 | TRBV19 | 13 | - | TGTGCCAGTAGTACGGGGACTTACACTGAAGCTTTCTTT | CASSTGTYTEAFF
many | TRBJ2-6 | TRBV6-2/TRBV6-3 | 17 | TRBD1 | TGTGCCAGCAGTTACTCTAAAAGGGGGCCCGGGGCCAACGTCCTGACTTTC | CASSYSKRGPGANVLTF
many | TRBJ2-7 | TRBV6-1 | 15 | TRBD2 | TGTGCCAGCAGGCAAACTAGCGGGGTTTCCTACGAGCAGTACTTC | CASRQTSGVSYEQYF
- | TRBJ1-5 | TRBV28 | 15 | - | TGTGCCAGCACCGAGGGGGGACCTAGCAATCAGCCCCAGCATTTT | CASTEGGPSNQPQHF
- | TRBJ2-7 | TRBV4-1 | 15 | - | TGCGCCAGCAGCCAAGATGCCACTAGCCGGTACGAGCAGTACTTC | CASSQDATSRYEQYF
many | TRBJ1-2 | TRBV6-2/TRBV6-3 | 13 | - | TGTGCCAGCAGTTACTCCCCGGTCCCCGGAGGGACCTTC | CASSYSPVPGGTF
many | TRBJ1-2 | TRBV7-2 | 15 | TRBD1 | TGTGCCAGCAGCCTAGAGGGACAGGGGTTGTATGGCTACACCTTC | CASSLEGQGLYGYTF
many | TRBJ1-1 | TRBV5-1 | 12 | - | TGCGCCAGCAGTTCACAGGAAACTGAAGCTTTCTTT | CASSSQETEAFF
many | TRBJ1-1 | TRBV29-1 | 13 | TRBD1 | TGCAGCGTCCCCCGGGACAGGGGGCTGAGGGCTTTCTTT | CSVPRDRGLRAFF
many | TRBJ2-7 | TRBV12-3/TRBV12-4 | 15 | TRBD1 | TGTGCCAGCAGTTTAGCGGCAGGGGGCACCTACGAGCAGTACTTC | CASSLAAGGTYEQYF
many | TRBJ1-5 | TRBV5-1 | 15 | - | TGCGCCAGCAGCCCGTCAGGACAGTCACCTCAGCCCCAGCATTTT | CASSPSGQSPQPQHF
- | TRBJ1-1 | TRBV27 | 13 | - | TGTGCCTGCGGCTCAGGACCTCCCGCTGAAGCTTTCTTT | CACGSGPPAEAFF
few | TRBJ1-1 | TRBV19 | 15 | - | TGTGCCAGTAATGGTAGGGCCCCCCGGGGCACTGAAGCTTTCTTT | CASNGRAPRGTEAFF
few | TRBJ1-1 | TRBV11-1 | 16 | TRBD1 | TGTGCCAGCAGGGGACAGGGACAGGGGGAGGCCACTGAAGCTTCCTTT | CASRGQGQGEATEASF
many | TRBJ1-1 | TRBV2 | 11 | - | TGTGCCGTCGCCGTTGGCACTGAAGCTTTCTTT | CAVAVGTEAFF
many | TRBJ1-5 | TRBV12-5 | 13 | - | TGTGCTAGTGGTTTAACGTTGGGTCAGCCCCAGCATTTT | CASGLTLGQPQHF
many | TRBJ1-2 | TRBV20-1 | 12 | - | TGCAGTGCTAGAGATCAGGTCTATGGCTACACCTTC | CSARDQVYGYTF
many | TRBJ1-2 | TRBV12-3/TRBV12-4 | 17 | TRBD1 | TGTGCCAGCAGCCGCGGGACAGGGGGCTTGAAGTGGGATGGCTACACCTTC | CASSRGTGGLKWDGYTF
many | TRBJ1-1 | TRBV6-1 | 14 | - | TGTGCCAGCAGTCGATCCAGGGGGAACACTGAAGCTTTCTTT | CASSRSRGNTEAFF
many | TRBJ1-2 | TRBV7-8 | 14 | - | TGTGCCAGCAGCTTAAGCGAGGCAGTGTATGGCTACACCTTC | CASSLSEAVYGYTF
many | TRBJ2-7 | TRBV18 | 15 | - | TGTGCCAGCTCCCCTGGGATCCAAGAGGACTACGAGCAGTACTTC | CASSPGIQEDYEQYF
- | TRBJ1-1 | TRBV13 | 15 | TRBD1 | TGTGCCAGCAGCGACAGGGGGCGGTCGGGCACTGAAGCTTTCTTT | CASSDRGRSGTEAFF
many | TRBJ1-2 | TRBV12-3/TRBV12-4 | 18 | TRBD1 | TGTGCCAGCAGACCTTACCGGGACAGGAACCGAACTCTCTATGGCTACACCTTC | CASRPYRDRNRTLYGYTF
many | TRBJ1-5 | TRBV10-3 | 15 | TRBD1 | TGTGCCATCAGTGAGGGGACAGGGCGGGATCAGCCCCAGCATTTT | CAISEGTGRDQPQHF
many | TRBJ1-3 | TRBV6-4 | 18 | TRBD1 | TGTGCCAGCAGCTCGCAACCGGGACAGGTATTCTCTGGAAACACCATATATTTT | CASSSQPGQVFSGNTIYF
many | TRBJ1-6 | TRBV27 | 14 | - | TGTGCCAGCAGCTCGGGACGTACTAATTCACCCCTCCACTTT | CASSSGRTNSPLHF
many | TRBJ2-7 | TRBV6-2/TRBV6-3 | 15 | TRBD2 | TGTGCCAGCAGCTCAACCGGGACTAGCGGGGACGAGCAGTACTTC | CASSSTGTSGDEQYF
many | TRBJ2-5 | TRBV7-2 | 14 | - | TGTGCCAGCAGCCCCTTTGTGTATCCAGAGACCCAGTACTTC | CASSPFVYPETQYF
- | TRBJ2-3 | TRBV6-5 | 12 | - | TGTGCCAGCAGCTATGCGGAGGATACGCAGTATTTT | CASSYAEDTQYF
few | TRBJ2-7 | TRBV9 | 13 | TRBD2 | TGTGCCAGCAGCGCAGCGGGGGGGGGAGAGCAGTACTTC | CASSAAGGGEQYF
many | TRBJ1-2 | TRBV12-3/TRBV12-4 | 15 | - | TGTGCCAGCAGAAGTAATGTGGCCGATAACTATGGCTACACCTTC | CASRSNVADNYGYTF
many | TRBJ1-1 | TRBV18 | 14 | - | TGTGCCAGCTCACCGGGACACATGAACACTGAAGCTTTCTTT | CASSPGHMNTEAFF
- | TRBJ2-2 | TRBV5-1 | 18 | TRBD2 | TGCGCCAGCAGCCTGGCCCCTAGCGGGGGGACCAACACCGGGGAGCTGTGTTTT | CASSLAPSGGTNTGELCF
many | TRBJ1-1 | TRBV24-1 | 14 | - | TGTGCCACCAGTGATTCTGCCGGGGGCACTGAAGCTTTCTTT | CATSDSAGGTEAFF
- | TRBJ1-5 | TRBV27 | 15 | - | TGTGCCAGCAGGGTGGGGGCGAGCGGCAATCAGCCCCAGCATTTT | CASRVGASGNQPQHF
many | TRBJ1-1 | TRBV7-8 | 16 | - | TGTGCCAGCAGCTTAGGCCTCTCTTGGGAGGACACTGAAGCTTTCTTT | CASSLGLSWEDTEAFF
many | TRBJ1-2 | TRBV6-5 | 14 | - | TGTGCCAGCAGTTACTCGGGCAGGGGATATGGCTACACCTTC | CASSYSGRGYGYTF
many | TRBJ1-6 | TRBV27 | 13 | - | TGTGCCAGCAGCCTACAGGGCGGTACACCCCTCCACTTT | CASSLQGGTPLHF
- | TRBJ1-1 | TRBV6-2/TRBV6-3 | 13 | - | TGTGCCAGCAGCGATAGACAGGCCACTGAAGCTTTCTTT | CASSDRQATEAFF
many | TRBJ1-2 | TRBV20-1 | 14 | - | TGCAGTGCTAGATTATTTGGGGAGGGCTATGGCTACACCTTC | CSARLFGEGYGYTF
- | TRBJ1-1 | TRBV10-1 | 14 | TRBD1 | TGCGCCAGCAGTGAGAGCGTACAGGGGAGGCATGCTTTCTTT | CASSESVQGRHAFF
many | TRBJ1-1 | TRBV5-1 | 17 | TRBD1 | TGCGCCAGCAGCTTGAGGGCAACAGGGGAGGTGAACACTGAAGCTTTCTTT | CASSLRATGEVNTEAFF
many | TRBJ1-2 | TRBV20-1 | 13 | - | TGCAGTGCTAGAGATCTAGGGCCCTATGGCTACACCTTC | CSARDLGPYGYTF
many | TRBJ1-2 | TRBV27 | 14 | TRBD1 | TGTGCCAGCAGCAGGGGGGAGGGCTTCTATGGCTACACCTTC | CASSRGEGFYGYTF
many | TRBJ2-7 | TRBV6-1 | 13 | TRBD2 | TGTGCCAGCCATCGGGGGGGCAGGTACGAGCAGTACTTC | CASHRGGRYEQYF
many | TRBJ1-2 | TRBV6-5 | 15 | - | TGTGCCAGCAGTTACTCGTTTAAGGACAATACTGGCTACACCTTC | CASSYSFKDNTGYTF
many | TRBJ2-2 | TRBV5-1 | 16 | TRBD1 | TGCGCCAGCAGCCCCGGGGACAGGTCTAACACCGGGGAGCTGTTTTTT | CASSPGDRSNTGELFF
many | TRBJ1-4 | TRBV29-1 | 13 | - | TGCAGCGTTGCTGGAGCAACTAATGAAAAACTGTTTTTT | CSVAGATNEKLFF
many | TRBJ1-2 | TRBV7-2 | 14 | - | TGTGCCAGCAGCTCCCTTGATAGGTCCTATGGCTACACCTTC | CASSSLDRSYGYTF